This TCR beta chain was identified during a study of cytomegalovirus exposure and HLA in healthy donors. The PCR was carried out with 60 Vbeta primers and 13 Jbeta primers. The repertoire was sequenced with immunoSEQ multiplex PCR; TCRdb's copy has only in-frame clones and lacks some. The data contain 110,000 to 150,000 clones, approximately 70% of them seen just once; the ten biggest clones take up roughly 2%. Germline CDR1 reads MNHNY; CDR2 reads SVGAGI (reference sequence). Trimming took off 2 bases at V and 4 bases at J, with 9 bases between the two ends. The CDR3 length is 14 residues. The J gene is TRBJ1-5, the V gene TRBV6-6; D gene uncertain. The receptor was derived from a woman aged 55-75 years in good health and CMV-seropositive. The sequenced material came from PBMCs. The CDR3, as DNA: TGTGCCAGCAGTTACGTGGAGGTAAATCAGCCCCAGCATTTT. Its protein is CASSYVEVNQPQHF.